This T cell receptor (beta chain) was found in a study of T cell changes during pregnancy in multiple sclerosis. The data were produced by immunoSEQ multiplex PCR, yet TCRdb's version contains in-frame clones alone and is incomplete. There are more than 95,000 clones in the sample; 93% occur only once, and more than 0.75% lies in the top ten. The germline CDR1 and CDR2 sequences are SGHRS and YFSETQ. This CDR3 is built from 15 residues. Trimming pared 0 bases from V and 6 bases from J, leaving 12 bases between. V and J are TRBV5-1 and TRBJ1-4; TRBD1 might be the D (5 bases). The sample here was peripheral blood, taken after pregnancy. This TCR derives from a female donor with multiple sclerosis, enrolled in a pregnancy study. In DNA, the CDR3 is TGCGCCAGCAGCTTGGGGCGGGGCTGGGATGAAAAACTGTTTTTT. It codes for CASSLGRGWDEKLFF.